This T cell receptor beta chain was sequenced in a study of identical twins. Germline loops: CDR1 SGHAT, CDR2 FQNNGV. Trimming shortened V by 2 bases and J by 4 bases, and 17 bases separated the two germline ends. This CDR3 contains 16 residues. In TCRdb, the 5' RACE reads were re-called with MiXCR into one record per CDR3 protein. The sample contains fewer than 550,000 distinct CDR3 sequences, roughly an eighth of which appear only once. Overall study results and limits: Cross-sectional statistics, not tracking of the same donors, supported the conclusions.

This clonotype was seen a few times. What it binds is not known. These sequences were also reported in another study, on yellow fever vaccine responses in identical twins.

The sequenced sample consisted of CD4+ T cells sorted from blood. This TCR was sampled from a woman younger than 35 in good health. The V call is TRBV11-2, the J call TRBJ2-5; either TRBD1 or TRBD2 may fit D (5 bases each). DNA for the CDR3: TGTGCCAGCAGCTTAAGAGGGGACGTCAACGGAGAGACCCAGTACTTC. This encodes CASSLRGDVNGETQYF.